This T cell receptor beta chain stems from a study of memory CD4+ T cells and cytomegalovirus serostatus. Study-level background: Donors were healthy Belgian adults, 10 or so CMV seropositive and 20 to 30 seronegative. Points from the study as a whole: CD4+ memory repertoires contained about 40% of the roughly 160 reported CMV TCRbeta sequences.

The data were produced by immunoSEQ multiplex PCR, yet TCRdb's version contains in-frame clones alone and is incomplete. The sample holds 50,000 to 75,000 clones; about 81% are singletons and the top ten take approximately 0.92%. The CDR3 is made up of 14 amino acids. Trimming cost V 5 bases and J 4 bases; bases outside gene matches: 5. Germline-derived CDR1 and CDR2 are SGHTA and FQGNSA. Comment on this clone: Its antigen remains unidentified.

The sort gate was single viable CD3+CD4+CD8-CD45RO+ cells for memory CD4+ T cells. Material for sequencing was memory CD4+ T cells from blood. This receptor was identified in an adult in good health and CMV-seronegative. This chain links TRBV7-2 with TRBJ1-1, with TRBD1 matching 9 bases. The CDR3 DNA reads TGTGCCAGCAGCATAAGGACAGGGGTCACTGAAGCTTTCTTT. It encodes CASSIRTGVTEAFF.